The rows below give T cell receptor beta chains drawn from one sample of a study of PD-1 blockade in classical Hodgkin lymphoma. Repertoires were generated with immunoSEQ multiplex PCR, while TCRdb's copy carries only in-frame clones and drops some. The sample lists fewer than 45,000 clones, 86% occurring once. Sample: peripheral blood mononuclear cells (PBMCs), taken before the second cycle of nivolumab. The receptors derive from a human donor with classical Hodgkin lymphoma. CDR3s include the opening cysteine and the closing phenylalanine or tryptophan. D genes are given only for firm matches. A row's size may be missing; if present it is once, few, many or a size class.

TRBD2,TRBJ2-3,TRBV11-3,-,TGTGCCAGCAGCTTAACTAGCGGGAGGGGCACAGATACGCAGTATTTT,CASSLTSGRGTDTQYF
-,TRBJ2-7,TRBV29-1,-,TGCACCCTGTGCCGGGACTCTGGGAACGAGCAGTACTTC,CTLCRDSGNEQYF
-,TRBJ2-5,TRBV7-2,once,TGTGCCAGCAGCTTAGCGCTAAGGGGGGCATTGGAGACCCAGTACTTC,CASSLALRGALETQYF
-,TRBJ2-7,TRBV7-8,-,TGTGCCAGCAGCGCGGAGGGGGCCCCCTCCTACGAGCAGTACTTC,CASSAEGAPSYEQYF
-,TRBJ2-2,TRBV6-1,-,TGTGCCAGCAGTGAAGACAGGGCTTTCGGGGAGCTGTTTTTT,CASSEDRAFGELFF
TRBD2,TRBJ2-2,TRBV2,-,TGTGCCAGCAGTGGACTAGCGACCGGGGAGCTGTTTTTT,CASSGLATGELFF
-,TRBJ2-1,TRBV21-1,-,TGTGCCAGCAGCACGCGGACAGGACTTGAGCAGTTCTTC,CASSTRTGLEQFF
-,TRBJ1-2,TRBV18,few,TGTGCCAGCTCACCGGGACCGATCTATGGCTACACCTTC,CASSPGPIYGYTF
-,TRBJ1-1,TRBV12-5,-,TGTGCTAGTAGCGGGGGCGGAAACACTGAAGCTTTCTTT,CASSGGGNTEAFF
-,TRBJ1-2,TRBV6-6,-,TGTGCCAGCAGCGCAGGGGTTGGCTATGGCTACACCTTC,CASSAGVGYGYTF
-,TRBJ2-7,TRBV28,-,TGTGCCAGCAGTTCGCAACAGGCCCGAAGAAGATACGAGCAGTACTTC,CASSSQQARRRYEQYF
-,TRBJ2-1,TRBV7-8,few,TGTGCCAGCAGCCTCACCCGGGACCCCTCGTTCTTC,CASSLTRDPSFF
TRBD2,TRBJ2-5,TRBV19,-,TGTGCCAGTAGTCCTCCTAGCGGGCGCGAGGGGACCCAGTACTTC,CASSPPSGREGTQYF
-,TRBJ2-3,TRBV6-5,-,TGTGCCAGCGGTAGCACAGATACGCAGTATTTT,CASGSTDTQYF
-,TRBJ1-5,TRBV28,-,TGTGCCAGCAGTCAACCCATGATCAGGGAATTGGATCAGCCCCAGCATTTT,CASSQPMIRELDQPQHF
TRBD2,TRBJ2-4,TRBV5-1,once,TGCGCCAGCAGTCGCGGGGGGGCCAGTATTGACATTCAGTACTTC,CASSRGGASIDIQYF
-,TRBJ2-3,TRBV13,once,TGTGCCAGCAGCTTAGCGACAGTACGGGAAGATACGCAGTATTTT,CASSLATVREDTQYF
TRBD2,TRBJ2-3,TRBV4-2,-,TGTGCCAGCAATAGCGGGACGACAGATACGCAGTATTTT,CASNSGTTDTQYF
-,TRBJ2-3,TRBV2,once,TGTGCCAGCAGTCTAGACACAGATACGCAGTATTTT,CASSLDTDTQYF
TRBD1,TRBJ2-5,TRBV6-6,-,TGTGCCAGCAGTCCCGGGACAGGGGGCCAAGAGACCCAGTACTTC,CASSPGTGGQETQYF
-,TRBJ1-3,TRBV2,-,TGTGCCAGCAGAGACCCTAGGGGTGGAAACACCATATATTTT,CASRDPRGGNTIYF
-,TRBJ2-1,TRBV11-2,-,TGTGCCAGCAGCCCAAGGGGAGATTACTACAATGAGCAGTTCTTC,CASSPRGDYYNEQFF